This T cell receptor (beta chain) was recovered during a study of shared clonotypes between healthy human individuals. Study findings and constraints: A generally larger estimated richness was seen in naive subsets than in memory subsets. Roughly 5% of naive CD4 clonotypes were common to several donors.

Germline V gives CDR1 SGHDN, CDR2 FVKESK. V was pared by 0 bases and J by 2 bases, with 14 bases between. The CDR3 spans 17 residues. Naivety among CD8 cells was defined by CD45RO negativity and positive CCR7 selection, thereby excluding terminally differentiated effector memory CD45RA+ cells. Sequencing was at deep level. Genomic DNA belonging to each subset was distributed in equal measure over several immunoSEQ plates. Repertoires were generated with immunoSEQ multiplex PCR, while TCRdb's copy carries only in-frame clones and drops some. The sample shows around 2,100,000 clones, roughly 95% of them seen only once. This clone was picked up one time. Its antigen is not identified.

The chain is built from TRBV14 and TRBJ2-1; the D gene could be TRBD1 or TRBD2 (6 bases each). The TCR comes from a man aged 18-30 years in good health. The sample was naive CD8+ T cells sorted from blood. The CDR3 DNA reads TGTGCCAGCAGCCAAGATTGGGGGGCCCTCACCTACAATGAGCAGTTCTTC. Encoded protein: CASSQDWGALTYNEQFF.